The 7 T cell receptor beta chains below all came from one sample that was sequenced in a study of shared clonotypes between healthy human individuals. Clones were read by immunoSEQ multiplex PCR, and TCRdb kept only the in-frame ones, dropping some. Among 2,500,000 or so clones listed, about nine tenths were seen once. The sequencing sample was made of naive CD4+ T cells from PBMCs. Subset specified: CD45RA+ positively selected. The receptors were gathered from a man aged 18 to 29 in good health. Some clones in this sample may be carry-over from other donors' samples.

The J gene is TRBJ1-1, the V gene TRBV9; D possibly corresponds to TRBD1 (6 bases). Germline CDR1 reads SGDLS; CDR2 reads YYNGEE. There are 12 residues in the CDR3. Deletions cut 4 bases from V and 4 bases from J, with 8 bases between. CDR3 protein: CASSRQATEAFF. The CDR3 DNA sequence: TGTGCCAGCAGCCGACAGGCCACTGAAGCTTTCTTT.

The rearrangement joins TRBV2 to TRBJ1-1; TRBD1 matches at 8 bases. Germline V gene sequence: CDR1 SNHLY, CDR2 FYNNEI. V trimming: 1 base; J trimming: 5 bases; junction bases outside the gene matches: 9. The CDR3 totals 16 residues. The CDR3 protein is CASSEESRRGQTEAFF. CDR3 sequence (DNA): TGTGCCAGCAGTGAAGAGTCGCGCAGGGGGCAAACTGAAGCTTTCTTT.

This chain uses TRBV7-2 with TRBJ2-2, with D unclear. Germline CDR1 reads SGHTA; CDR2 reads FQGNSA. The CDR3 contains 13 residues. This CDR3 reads CAHARQNTGELFF. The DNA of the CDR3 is TGTGCACATGCGAGGCAGAACACCGGGGAGCTGTTTTTT.

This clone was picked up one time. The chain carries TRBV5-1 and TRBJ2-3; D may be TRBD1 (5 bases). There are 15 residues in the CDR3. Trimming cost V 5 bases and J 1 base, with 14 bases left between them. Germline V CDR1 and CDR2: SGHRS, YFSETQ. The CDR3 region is CASRPTGEGTDTQYF. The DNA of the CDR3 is TGCGCCAGCAGGCCAACAGGCGAGGGCACAGATACGCAGTATTTT. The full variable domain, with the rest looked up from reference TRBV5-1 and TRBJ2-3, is KAGVTQTPRYLIKTRGQQVTLSCSPISGHRSVSWYQQTPGQGLQFLFEYFSETQRNKGNFPGRFSGRQFSNSRSEMNVSTLELGDSALYLCASRPTGEGTDTQYFGPGTRLTVL.

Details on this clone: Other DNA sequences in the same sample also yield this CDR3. CDR3 coding DNA: TGTGCCAGCAGCCAAGGGGAAGAGACCCAGTACTTC. This encodes CASSQGEETQYF. The chain has TRBV14 and TRBJ2-5; D is unclear. This CDR3 has 12 amino acids. Germline loops: CDR1 SGHDN, CDR2 FVKESK. The V end lost 1 base, the J end lost 3 bases, and 3 bases lay between the germline ends.

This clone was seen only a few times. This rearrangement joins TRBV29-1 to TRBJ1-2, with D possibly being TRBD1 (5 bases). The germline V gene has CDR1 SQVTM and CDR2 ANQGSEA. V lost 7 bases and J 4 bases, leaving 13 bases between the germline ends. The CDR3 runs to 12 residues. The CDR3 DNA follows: TGCAGCGGAGGTACAGGATTCTATGGCTACACCTTC. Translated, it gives CSGGTGFYGYTF.

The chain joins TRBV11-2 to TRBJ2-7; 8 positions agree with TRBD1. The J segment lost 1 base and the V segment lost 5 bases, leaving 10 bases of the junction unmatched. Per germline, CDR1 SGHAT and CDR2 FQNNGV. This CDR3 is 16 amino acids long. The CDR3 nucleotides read TGTGCCAGCAGCCTTCCGGCCGGGACAGGTTCCTACGAGCAGTACTTC. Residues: CASSLPAGTGSYEQYF.